Listed here are 22 T cell receptor beta chains from one sample, sequenced in a study of T cells after yellow fever vaccination. TCRdb reprocessed the 5' RACE reads via MiXCR and lists one record per CDR3 protein. The table has approximately 74,000 distinct CDR3 sequences, around 6.9% seen once. This specimen consisted of CD8+ T cells sorted from PBMCs, obtained roughly 5 days after the first yellow fever vaccination. These receptors all come from a man between 18 and 29 years old who received the YFV17D yellow fever vaccine.

This clonotype was observed a few times. The V gene is TRBV9, the J gene TRBJ1-1, with D unresolved. The CDR3 sequence is 15 residues long. Trimming removed 3 bases at V and 1 base at J, with 13 bases between. Germline V gives CDR1 SGDLS, CDR2 YYNGEE. CDR3 DNA sequence: TGTGCCAGCAGCGAAAGCGGGGTGGAGAACACTGAAGCTTTCTTT. Its translation is CASSESGVENTEAFF.

The J gene is TRBJ2-2, the V gene TRBV4-1, with D uncertain. CDR3 length equals 13 residues. Germline V lookup: CDR1 MGHRA, CDR2 YSYEKL. V lost 2 bases, J lost 6 bases, and 7 bases lay in between. CDR3 region: CASSQKTPGELFF. The CDR3 region has the DNA TGCGCCAGCAGCCAAAAAACCCCCGGGGAGCTGTTTTTT.

This clonotype has a handful of counts. The chain has TRBV4-1 and TRBJ2-1; D call uncertain. V lost 1 base to trimming and J lost 8 bases, with 6 bases between them. Germline CDR1 and CDR2: MGHRA and YSYEKL. The CDR3 contains 12 residues. CDR3 in amino acids: CASSQVSDEQFF. The CDR3 region has the DNA TGCGCCAGCAGCCAAGTCTCTGATGAGCAGTTCTTC.

This clonotype came up many times. The chain couples TRBV5-1 to TRBJ2-1, with TRBD2 identical over 11 bases. The CDR3 has 15 residues. With 4 bases clipped from V and 9 bases from J, the junction kept 9 bases outside the gene matches. The germline gives CDR1 SGHRS, CDR2 YFSETQ. The CDR3 spells CASSPDSGGAVEQFF. CDR3 coding DNA: TGCGCCAGCAGCCCCGATAGCGGGGGGGCTGTTGAGCAGTTCTTC.

This clonotype was seen a handful of times. The rearrangement links TRBV19 to TRBJ2-7; 7 bases fit TRBD1. Germline CDR1 is LNHDA and CDR2 is SQIVND (reference sequence). J was trimmed by 2 bases and V by 1 base; bases with no gene match: 8. There are 16 residues in the CDR3. CDR3: CASSIGTTGPPYEQYF. The CDR3, as DNA: TGTGCCAGTAGTATAGGGACGACAGGGCCGCCCTACGAGCAGTACTTC.

The sample holds many counts of this clonotype. The J gene is TRBJ2-2, the V gene TRBV5-1; no clear D. Germline CDR1 reads SGHRS; CDR2 reads YFSETQ. The CDR3 covers 12 residues. V shed 1 base and J shed 2 bases, with 0 bases lying between them. The CDR3 DNA sequence: TGCGCCAGCAGCTTGAACACCGGGGAGCTGTTTTTT. Protein product: CASSLNTGELFF.

V usage is TRBV5-5 and J usage is TRBJ1-5, with 7 positions matching TRBD1. V lost 2 bases to trimming and J lost 2 bases; unmatched junction nucleotides: 10. In germline, CDR1 is SGHKS, CDR2 YYEKEE (reference sequence). The CDR3 consists of 17 residues. The DNA of the CDR3 is TGTGCCAGCAGCTTCCGGGACAGCCGAATGGGCAATCAGCCCCAGCATTTT. It translates to CASSFRDSRMGNQPQHF.

In its sample, this clonotype was seen many times. The chain is built from TRBV11-2 and TRBJ2-3; no clear D. The CDR3 is 15 residues long. Germline V lookup: CDR1 SGHAT, CDR2 FQNNGV. V was shortened by 5 bases and J by 3 bases, with 15 bases between the two germline ends. CDR3 protein: CASSHWGTGTDTQYF. CDR3 nucleotide sequence: TGTGCCAGCAGCCACTGGGGTACTGGGACAGATACGCAGTATTTT.

The table lists this clonotype with many counts. This chain uses TRBV13 with TRBJ2-3; unclear D gene. The CDR3 is made up of 15 amino acids. CDR1 and CDR2 from the germline V gene are PRHDT and FYEKMQ (reference sequence). The germline V and J ends were trimmed by 5 bases and 2 bases, with 14 bases remaining between them. The CDR3 DNA reads as TGTGCCAGCAGCCTGCGGATGGCCTACACAGATACGCAGTATTTT. Translating it yields CASSLRMAYTDTQYF. The complete variable domain, with remaining parts taken from reference TRBV13 and TRBJ2-3, reads AAGVIQSPRHLIKEKRETATLKCYPIPRHDTVYWYQQGPGQDPQFLISFYEKMQSDKGSIPDRFSAQQFSDYHSELNMSSLELGDSALYFCASSLRMAYTDTQYFGPGTRLTVL.

V gene TRBV20-1 combines with J gene TRBJ1-2; TRBD1 agrees at 10 bases. CDR1 DFQATT and CDR2 SNEGSKA come from the germline V gene (reference sequence). The CDR3 contains 14 residues. The junction had 5 bases not matched to a gene; V was cut back by 0 bases and J by 7 bases. Here the CDR3 reads CSARDLRDRGGYTF. CDR3 nucleotides: TGCAGTGCTAGAGACCTGCGGGACAGGGGTGGCTACACCTTC.

The gene calls are TRBV6-2 or TRBV6-3 and TRBJ1-1; D gene ambiguous. Trimming stripped 8 bases from V and 8 bases from J, with 9 bases between. This CDR3 contains 10 residues. The V gene's germline CDR1 is MNHEY and CDR2 SVGEGT. The CDR3 region is CASGPNEAFF. In DNA form, the CDR3 reads TGTGCCAGCGGGCCCAACGAAGCTTTCTTT.

The chain links TRBV4-3 to TRBJ2-3; D may be TRBD2 (6 bases). The germline V and J ends were trimmed by 6 bases and 0 bases, with 13 bases remaining between them. Germline values: CDR1 LGHNA, CDR2 YSLEER. The CDR3 loop spans 15 amino acids. CDR3 sequence reads: CASRDLAESTDTQYF. The CDR3 nucleotides read TGCGCCAGCAGGGACTTAGCGGAGAGCACAGATACGCAGTATTTT.

This clonotype was picked up a small number of times. The chain uses TRBV4-1 and TRBJ2-1, with 8 bases identical to TRBD2. CDR1 and CDR2 from the germline V gene are MGHRA and YSYEKL. The CDR3 spans 15 residues. V trimming: 1 base; J trimming: 9 bases; junction bases outside the gene matches: 8. The CDR3 nucleotides are TGCGCCAGCAGCCAAGGGTGGCTAGCGGGCGGTGAGCAGTTCTTC. Protein: CASSQGWLAGGEQFF.

Many counts were recorded for this clonotype. The gene calls are TRBV7-8 and TRBJ2-7; the D call may be TRBD1 or TRBD2 (5 bases each). The ends were cut back, 4 bases at V and 2 bases at J, with 15 bases in the middle. CDR1 is SGHVS, CDR2 FQNEAQ, per germline. The CDR3 length is 15 residues. CDR3 sequence: CASSSTEGPPYEQYF. The CDR3 coding sequence is TGTGCCAGCAGCTCCACCGAGGGGCCTCCCTACGAGCAGTACTTC.

There are a few counts of this clonotype. The chain employs TRBV12-3 or TRBV12-4 and TRBJ1-1; 7 nucleotides line up with TRBD1. Trimming at V came to 6 bases and at J to 10 bases, leaving 11 bases not matched to a gene. This CDR3 is 13 amino acids long. The CDR3 region is CASSRRDRLSAFF. The CDR3 DNA is TGTGCCAGCAGCCGCCGGGACAGATTATCAGCTTTCTTT.

About this clonotype itself: One junction end does not reproduce the germline sequence, and a read error may be involved. The chain joins TRBV7-2 to TRBJ2-1; 12 bases agree with TRBD2. The CDR3 extends over 17 amino acids. Germline CDR1 reads SGHTA; CDR2 reads FQGNSA. The CDR3 bases are TGTGCCATCGAGGGGCTAGCGGGGGGGCAGGCCTACAATGAGAAGTTCTTC. It translates to CAIEGLAGGQAYNEKFF.

This clonotype was found many times. This chain links TRBV18 with TRBJ2-7, with 11 bases lining up with TRBD1. V trimming: 4 bases; J trimming: 3 bases; junction bases outside the gene matches: 2. Germline V lookup: CDR1 KGHSH, CDR2 LQKENI. The CDR3 has 14 amino acids. CDR3 sequence reads: CASSRGTGGYEQYV. The DNA of the CDR3 is TGTGCCAGCTCACGGGGGACAGGGGGCTACGAGCAGTACGTC.

The sample holds a few counts of this clonotype. The gene calls are TRBV4-1 and TRBJ2-1; 10 positions match TRBD2. Germline-derived CDR1 and CDR2 are MGHRA and YSYEKL. V was clipped by 3 bases and J by 6 bases; unmatched bases: 8. CDR3 length: 16 residues. CDR3: CASSHQRGGSPNEQFF. The CDR3 DNA reads TGCGCCAGCAGCCACCAGCGGGGGGGCTCCCCCAATGAGCAGTTCTTC.

This chain connects TRBV3-1 to TRBJ1-6; D unclear. Germline V gene data show CDR1 as LGHDT and CDR2 as YNNKEL (reference sequence). The CDR3 extends over 12 amino acids. V shed 1 base and J shed 7 bases, with 2 bases lying between them. The CDR3 nucleotides read TGTGCCAGCAGCCAAGGCAATTCACCCCTCCACTTT. Residues: CASSQGNSPLHF. Based on the CDR3 plus reference TRBV3-1 and TRBJ1-6, the full variable domain is DTAVSQTPKYLVTQMGNDKSIKCEQNLGHDTMYWYKQDSKKFLKIMFSYNNKELIINETVPNRFSPKSPDKAHLNLHINSLELGDSAVYFCASSQGNSPLHFGNGTRLTVT.

This clonotype was found many times. This chain joins TRBV9 and TRBJ2-5, with 9 bases matching TRBD1. V was pared by 0 bases and J by 2 bases, with 2 bases of the junction left unmatched. Germline CDR1 reads SGDLS; CDR2 reads YYNGEE. The CDR3 contains 15 residues. The CDR3 nucleotides are TGTGCCAGCAGCGTAGGGGACAGGGAACAAGAGACCCAGTACTTC. This gives the protein CASSVGDREQETQYF. Complete variable domain (other parts from reference TRBV9 and TRBJ2-5): DSGVTQTPKHLITATGQRVTLRCSPRSGDLSVYWYQQSLDQGLQFLIQYYNGEERAKGNILERFSAQQFPDLHSELNLSSLELGDSALYFCASSVGDREQETQYFGPGTRLLVL.

This clonotype was recorded at least ten times. This chain uses TRBV4-1 with TRBJ2-5; D gene ambiguous. The ends were cut back, 2 bases at V and 3 bases at J, with 10 bases in the middle. CDR1 is MGHRA and CDR2 is YSYEKL in the germline V gene. The CDR3 runs 14 residues. The CDR3 DNA sequence: TGCGCCAGCAGCCAATTCGCGGCGAAAGAGACCCAGTACTTC. It translates to CASSQFAAKETQYF.

Ten or more counts support this clonotype. The chain uses TRBV4-1 and TRBJ2-7, with 8 bases aligning to TRBD2. The CDR3 sequence is 15 residues long. Germline assignment: CDR1 MGHRA and CDR2 YSYEKL. V gave up 1 base and J gave up 2 bases; unmatched junction bases: 4. The CDR3 here is CASSQVPGGTYEQYF. The CDR3 DNA sequence: TGCGCCAGCAGCCAAGTGCCGGGGGGGACCTACGAGCAGTACTTC.